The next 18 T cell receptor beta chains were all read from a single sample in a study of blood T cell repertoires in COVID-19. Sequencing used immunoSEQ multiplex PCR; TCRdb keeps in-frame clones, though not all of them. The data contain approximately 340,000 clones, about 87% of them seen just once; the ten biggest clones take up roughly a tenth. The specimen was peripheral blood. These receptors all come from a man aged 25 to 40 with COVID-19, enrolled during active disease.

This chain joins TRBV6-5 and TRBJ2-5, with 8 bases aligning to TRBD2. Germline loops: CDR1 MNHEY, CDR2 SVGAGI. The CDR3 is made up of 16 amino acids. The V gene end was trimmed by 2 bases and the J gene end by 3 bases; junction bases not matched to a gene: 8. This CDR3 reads CASSYVMAGGEETQYF. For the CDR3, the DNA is TGTGCCAGCAGTTACGTCATGGCGGGAGGAGAAGAGACCCAGTACTTC.

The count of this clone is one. The CDR3 sequence is CASSAGGLGSGNTIYF. The CDR3 DNA reads TGTGCCAGCAGTGCGGGGGGCCTGGGCTCTGGAAACACCATATATTTT. V usage is TRBV6-1 and J usage is TRBJ1-3, with D maybe TRBD1 (6 bases). The CDR3 covers 16 residues. V was cut by 4 bases and J by 0 bases, with 13 bases left in between. CDR1 is MNHNS, CDR2 SASEGT, per germline.

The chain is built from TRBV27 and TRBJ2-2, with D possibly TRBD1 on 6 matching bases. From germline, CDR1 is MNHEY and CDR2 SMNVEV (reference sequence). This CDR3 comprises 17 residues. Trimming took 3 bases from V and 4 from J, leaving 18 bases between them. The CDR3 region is CASSFYSIGQSTGELFF. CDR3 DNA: TGTGCCAGCAGTTTCTACTCTATAGGACAGAGCACCGGGGAGCTGTTTTTT.

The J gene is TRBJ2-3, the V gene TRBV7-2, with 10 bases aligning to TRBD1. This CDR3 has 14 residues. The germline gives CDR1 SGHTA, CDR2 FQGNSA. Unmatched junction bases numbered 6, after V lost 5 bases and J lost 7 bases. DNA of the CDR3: TGTGCCAGCAGCACACGACAGGGGGCGAATACGCAGTATTTT. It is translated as CASSTRQGANTQYF.

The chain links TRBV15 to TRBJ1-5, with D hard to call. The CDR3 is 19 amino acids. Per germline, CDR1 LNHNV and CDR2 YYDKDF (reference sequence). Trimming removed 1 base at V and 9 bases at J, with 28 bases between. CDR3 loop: CATSRVGSFTNGGGRPQHF. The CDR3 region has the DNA TGTGCCACCAGCAGAGTTGGGAGTTTTACAAACGGAGGCGGTAGGCCCCAGCATTTT. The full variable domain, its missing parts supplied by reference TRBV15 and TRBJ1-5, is DAMVIQNPRYQVTQFGKPVTLSCSQTLNHNVMYWYQQKSSQAPKLLFHYYDKDFNNEADTPDNFQSRRPNTSFCFLDIRSPGLGDTAMYLCATSRVGSFTNGGGRPQHFGDGTRLSIL.

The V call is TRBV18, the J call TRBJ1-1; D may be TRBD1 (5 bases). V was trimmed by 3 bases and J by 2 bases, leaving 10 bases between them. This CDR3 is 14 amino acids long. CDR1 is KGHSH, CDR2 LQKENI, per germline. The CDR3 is CASSPGLFNTEAFF. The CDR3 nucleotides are TGTGCCAGCTCACCGGGACTTTTTAACACTGAAGCTTTCTTT.

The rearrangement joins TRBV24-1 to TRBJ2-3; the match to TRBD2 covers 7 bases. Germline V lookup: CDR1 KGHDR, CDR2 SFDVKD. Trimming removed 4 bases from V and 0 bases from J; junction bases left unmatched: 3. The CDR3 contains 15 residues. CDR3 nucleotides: TGTGCCACCAGTGACCAGCGGGAAAGCACAGATACGCAGTATTTT. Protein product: CATSDQRESTDTQYF.

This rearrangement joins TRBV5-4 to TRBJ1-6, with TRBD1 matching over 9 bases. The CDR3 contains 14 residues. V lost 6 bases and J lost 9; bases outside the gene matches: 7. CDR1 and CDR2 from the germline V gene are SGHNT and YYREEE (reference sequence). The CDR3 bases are TGTGCCAGCACCCCGACAGGGGGGGGTTCACCCCTCCACTTT. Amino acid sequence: CASTPTGGGSPLHF.

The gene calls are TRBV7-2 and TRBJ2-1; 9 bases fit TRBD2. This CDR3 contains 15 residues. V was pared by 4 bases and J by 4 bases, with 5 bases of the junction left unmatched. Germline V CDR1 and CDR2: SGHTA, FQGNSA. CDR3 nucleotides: TGTGCCAGCAGCTGGAGGACTAGCGTGTACAATGAGCAGTTCTTC. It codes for CASSWRTSVYNEQFF.

This CDR3 is CASSLGSNTEAFF. CDR3 sequence (DNA): TGCGCCAGCAGCTTGGGCTCGAACACTGAAGCTTTCTTT. This chain uses TRBV4-1 with TRBJ1-1, with D uncertain. Germline V gives CDR1 MGHRA, CDR2 YSYEKL. The CDR3 spans 13 residues. V was clipped by 5 bases and J by 1 base, with 8 bases between them.

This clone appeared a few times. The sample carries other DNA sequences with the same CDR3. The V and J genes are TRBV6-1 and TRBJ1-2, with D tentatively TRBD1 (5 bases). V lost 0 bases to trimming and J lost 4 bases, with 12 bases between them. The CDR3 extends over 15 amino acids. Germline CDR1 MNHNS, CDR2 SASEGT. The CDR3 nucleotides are TGTGCCAGCAGTGAAGCCGGAGGGGCCGGCTATGGCTACACCTTC. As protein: CASSEAGGAGYGYTF.

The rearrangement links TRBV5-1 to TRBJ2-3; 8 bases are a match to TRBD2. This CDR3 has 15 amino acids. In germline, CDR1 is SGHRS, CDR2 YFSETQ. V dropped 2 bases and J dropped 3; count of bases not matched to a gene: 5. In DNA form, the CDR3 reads TGCGCCAGCAGCTTCGCGGGGGGCACGACAGATACGCAGTATTTT. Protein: CASSFAGGTTDTQYF.

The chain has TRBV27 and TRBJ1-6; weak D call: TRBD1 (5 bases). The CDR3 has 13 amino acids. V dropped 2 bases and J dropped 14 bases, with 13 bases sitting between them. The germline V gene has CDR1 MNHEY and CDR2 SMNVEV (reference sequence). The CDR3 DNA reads TGTGCCAGCAGTTTAGGGGTCGCCAGGGCCCTCCACTTT. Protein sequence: CASSLGVARALHF.

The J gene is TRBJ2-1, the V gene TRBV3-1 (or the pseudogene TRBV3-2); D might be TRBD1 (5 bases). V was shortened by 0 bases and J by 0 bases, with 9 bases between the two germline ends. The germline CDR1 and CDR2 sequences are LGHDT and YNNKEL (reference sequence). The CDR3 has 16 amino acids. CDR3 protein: CASSQEGRVSYNEQFF. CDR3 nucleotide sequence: TGTGCCAGCAGCCAAGAGGGCAGGGTCTCCTACAATGAGCAGTTCTTC.

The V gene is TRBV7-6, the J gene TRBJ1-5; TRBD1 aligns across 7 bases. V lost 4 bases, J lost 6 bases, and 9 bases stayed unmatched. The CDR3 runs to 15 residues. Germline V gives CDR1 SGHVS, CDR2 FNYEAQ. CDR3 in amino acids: CASSSQTGISQPQHF. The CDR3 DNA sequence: TGTGCCAGCAGCTCCCAGACAGGGATTAGTCAGCCCCAGCATTTT.

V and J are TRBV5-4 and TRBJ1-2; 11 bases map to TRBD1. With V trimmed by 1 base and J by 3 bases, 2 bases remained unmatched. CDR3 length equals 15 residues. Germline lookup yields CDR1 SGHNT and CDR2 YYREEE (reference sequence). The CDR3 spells CASSLSGQGDYGYTF. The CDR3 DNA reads TGTGCCAGCAGCTTGTCGGGACAGGGGGACTATGGCTACACCTTC.

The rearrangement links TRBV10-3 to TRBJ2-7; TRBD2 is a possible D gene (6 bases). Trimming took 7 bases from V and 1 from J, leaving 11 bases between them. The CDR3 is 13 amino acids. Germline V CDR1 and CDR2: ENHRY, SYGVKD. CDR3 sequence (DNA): TGTGCCATCAAGGAAGGACTATCCTACGAGCAGTACTTC. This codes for CAIKEGLSYEQYF.

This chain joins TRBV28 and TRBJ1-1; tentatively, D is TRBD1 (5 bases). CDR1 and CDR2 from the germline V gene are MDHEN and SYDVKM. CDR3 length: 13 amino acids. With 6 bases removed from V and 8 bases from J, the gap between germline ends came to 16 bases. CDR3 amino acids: CASRPPDSIEAFF. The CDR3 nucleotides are TGTGCCAGCAGACCTCCCGACAGTATCGAAGCTTTCTTT.